Listed below are T cell receptor beta chains from one sample, sequenced in a study of T cell changes during pregnancy in multiple sclerosis. The method was immunoSEQ multiplex PCR; TCRdb's version includes in-frame clones alone and lacks a portion of them. The profile covers roughly 27,000 clones, with about 85% appearing a single time and 7% to 10% taken by the ten largest. Sequenced here: CD8+ T cells from peripheral blood mononuclear cells, sampled after pregnancy. Source of these receptors: a female donor with multiple sclerosis, enrolled in a pregnancy study. Each CDR3 is given with its conserved first and last residue. The D gene is left open where the match is weak. A row's size may be missing; if present it is once, few, many or a size class.

clone_size | d_call | j_call | v_call | cdr3_aa | cdr3_nt
many | . | TRBJ1-2 | TRBV30 | CAWSHGAGYTF | TGTGCCTGGAGTCACGGAGCTGGCTACACCTTC
. | TRBD2 | TRBJ2-3 | TRBV27 | CASSGLAGGPDTQYF | TGTGCCAGCTCAGGACTAGCGGGGGGCCCAGATACGCAGTATTTT
. | TRBD2 | TRBJ2-3 | TRBV9 | CASSRTGGGTDTQYF | TGTGCCAGCAGCCGGACGGGGGGGGGCACAGATACGCAGTATTTT
. | TRBD1 | TRBJ1-1 | TRBV5-1 | CASSLGQGPEAFF | TGCGCCAGCAGCCTAGGACAGGGCCCTGAAGCTTTCTTT
many | . | TRBJ2-1 | TRBV6-4 | CASSDSGGGRNEQFF | TGTGCCAGCAGTGACTCTGGGGGGGGCCGCAATGAGCAGTTCTTC
. | . | TRBJ2-1 | TRBV27 | CASRLDSYNEQFF | TGTGCCAGCAGACTGGACAGTTACAATGAGCAGTTCTTC
. | TRBD2 | TRBJ2-7 | TRBV4-3 | CASSRILAGAVEQYF | TGCGCCAGCAGCCGAATCCTAGCGGGGGCGGTCGAGCAGTACTTC
. | TRBD2 | TRBJ2-5 | TRBV15 | CATSRAAGTSFSQYF | TGTGCCACCAGCAGAGCCGCCGGGACTAGCTTCTCCCAGTACTTC
. | TRBD1 | TRBJ2-5 | TRBV2 | CASSDIGTGFQETQYF | TGTGCCAGCAGCGATATCGGGACAGGGTTCCAAGAGACCCAGTACTTC
. | . | TRBJ2-7 | TRBV27 | CASSPGDYEQYF | TGTGCCAGCAGCCCGGGGGACTACGAGCAGTACTTC
few | . | TRBJ2-3 | TRBV7-2 | CASSLAVSQDTQYF | TGTGCCAGCAGCTTAGCGGTTAGCCAAGATACGCAGTATTTT
. | TRBD1 | TRBJ2-7 | TRBV27 | CASRGTVLSYEQYF | TGTGCCAGCAGGGGGACAGTTCTCTCCTACGAGCAGTACTTC
. | TRBD2 | TRBJ2-7 | TRBV7-6 | CASSLASGGAHYEQYF | TGTGCCAGCAGCTTAGCATCGGGGGGGGCGCACTACGAGCAGTACTTC
. | TRBD1 | TRBJ1-4 | TRBV6-5 | CASSTAGQANEKLFF | TGTGCCAGCAGTACCGCGGGACAGGCGAATGAAAAACTGTTTTTT
. | . | TRBJ2-3 | TRBV10-1 | CASSESDRPTDTQYF | TGCGCCAGCAGTGAGTCAGACAGGCCCACAGATACGCAGTATTTT
. | . | TRBJ1-2 | TRBV30 | CAWSVPTVYGYTF | TGTGCCTGGAGTGTACCGACAGTCTATGGCTACACCTTC
. | . | TRBJ1-2 | TRBV10-2 | CANDGQPYYGYTF | TGCGCCAATGATGGACAGCCTTACTATGGCTACACCTTC
. | TRBD1 | TRBJ2-3 | TRBV4-1 | CASSRPGTEDTQYF | TGCGCCAGCAGCCGGCCCGGGACAGAAGATACGCAGTATTTT
few | TRBD2 | TRBJ2-3 | TRBV6-4 | CASSDSAGGPDTQYF | TGTGCCAGCAGTGACTCAGCGGGGGGGCCAGATACGCAGTATTTT
. | . | TRBJ1-5 | TRBV5-8 | CASSLEGNSNQPQHF | TGTGCCAGCAGCTTGGAGGGGAACAGCAATCAGCCCCAGCATTTT
once | TRBD2 | TRBJ2-2 | TRBV13 | CASSSWTSGYTGELFF | TGTGCCAGCAGCTCTTGGACTAGCGGTTACACCGGGGAGCTGTTTTTT
. | . | TRBJ1-4 | TRBV28 | CASSFEYEKLFF | TGTGCCAGCAGTTTTGAGTATGAAAAACTGTTTTTT
. | . | TRBJ1-3 | TRBV9 | CASSDSSGNTIYF | TGTGCCAGCAGCGATAGCTCTGGAAACACCATATATTTT
. | . | TRBJ2-2 | TRBV6-5 | CASSYSSENTGELFF | TGTGCCAGCAGTTACTCGAGTGAGAACACCGGGGAGCTGTTTTTT
. | TRBD1 | TRBJ1-1 | TRBV19 | CASSLQGSGPEAFF | TGTGCCAGTAGTTTACAGGGGAGTGGTCCTGAAGCTTTCTTT
. | . | TRBJ1-2 | TRBV7-9 | CASSSGGDNYGYTF | TGTGCCAGCAGCTCCGGCGGGGATAACTATGGCTACACCTTC
. | . | TRBJ1-2 | TRBV9 | CASSVSADGEEGYTF | TGTGCCAGCAGCGTCTCGGCGGACGGGGAAGAAGGCTACACCTTC
many | TRBD1 | TRBJ2-5 | TRBV7-9 | CASSLDKGARETQYF | TGTGCCAGCAGCTTAGATAAGGGGGCGCGAGAGACCCAGTACTTC
. | TRBD1 | TRBJ1-1 | TRBV7-2 | CASSPRTGGATEAFF | TGTGCCAGCAGCCCACGGACAGGAGGAGCCACTGAAGCTTTCTTT
once | TRBD1 | TRBJ2-3 | TRBV7-9 | CASSLTGGTDTQYF | TGTGCCAGCAGCTTAACAGGGGGCACAGATACGCAGTATTTT
. | . | TRBJ1-2 | TRBV27 | CASSWTGGNYGYTF | TGTGCCAGCTCTTGGACGGGGGGTAACTATGGCTACACCTTC
. | . | TRBJ1-6 | TRBV28 | CASHSGQGSSYNSPLHF | TGTGCCAGCCACTCGGGACAAGGGAGCTCCTATAATTCACCCCTCCACTTT
. | TRBD1 | TRBJ2-1 | TRBV6-1 | CASSEGGGPYNEQFF | TGTGCCAGCAGTGAAGGAGGGGGCCCCTACAATGAGCAGTTCTTC
few | . | TRBJ1-6 | TRBV4-1 | CASSLLQVRQDSPLHF | TGCGCCAGCAGCCTGCTCCAGGTGAGACAGGATTCACCCCTCCACTTT
. | . | TRBJ2-7 | TRBV7-8 | CASSLLPGVPYEQYF | TGTGCCAGCAGCTTACTTCCAGGGGTCCCCTACGAGCAGTACTTC
. | . | TRBJ2-1 | TRBV2 | CASDLADEQFF | TGTGCCAGCGATCTGGCCGATGAGCAGTTCTTC
. | TRBD2 | TRBJ2-7 | TRBV13 | CASSSQAGDPLGEQYF | TGTGCCAGCAGCTCCCAAGCGGGGGACCCCCTTGGCGAGCAGTACTTC
. | . | TRBJ1-2 | TRBV25-1 | CASSPISQDSTLFYGYTF | TGTGCCAGCAGTCCAATCTCGCAGGATTCTACCCTTTTCTATGGCTACACCTTC
. | . | TRBJ2-1 | TRBV9 | CASSVALGGSYNEQFF | TGTGCCAGCAGCGTAGCTTTGGGGGGATCCTACAATGAGCAGTTCTTC
many | TRBD1 | TRBJ1-4 | TRBV6-1 | CASSEAGGEYEKLFF | TGTGCCAGCAGTGAAGCAGGGGGCGAATATGAAAAACTGTTTTTT
. | . | TRBJ1-2 | TRBV6-6 | CASSYRGPNYGYTF | TGTGCCAGCAGTTACCGAGGTCCCAACTATGGCTACACCTTC
. | . | TRBJ2-6 | TRBV7-9 | CASREGANVLTF | TGTGCCAGCAGGGAGGGGGCCAACGTCCTGACTTTC
. | . | TRBJ1-1 | TRBV4-1 | CASSQVLFGGYTEAFF | TGCGCCAGCAGCCAAGTGCTCTTTGGAGGGTACACTGAAGCTTTCTTT
. | . | TRBJ2-7 | TRBV5-6 | CASSLWLELASSYEQYF | TGTGCCAGCAGCTTGTGGTTGGAACTAGCCAGTTCCTACGAGCAGTACTTC
few | TRBD1 | TRBJ1-5 | TRBV19 | CATGTGDQPQHF | TGTGCCACAGGGACAGGGGATCAGCCCCAGCATTTT
. | . | TRBJ2-1 | TRBV4-2 | CASSPAGGMRGRPDEQFF | TGTGCCAGCAGCCCAGCCGGAGGTATGCGGGGGCGGCCGGATGAGCAGTTCTTC
. | . | TRBJ1-1 | TRBV27 | CATLSDGLEAFF | TGTGCCACCCTATCCGACGGACTTGAAGCTTTCTTT
. | . | TRBJ1-1 | TRBV19 | CASSIDGGFMNTEAFF | TGTGCCAGTAGTATAGACGGGGGGTTCATGAACACTGAAGCTTTCTTT
once | . | TRBJ2-7 | TRBV29-1 | CSVEDSGYEQYF | TGCAGCGTTGAAGACTCGGGCTACGAGCAGTACTTC
once | . | TRBJ1-5 | TRBV2 | CASSEAALEVRQPQHF | TGTGCCAGCAGTGAAGCGGCACTGGAGGTTAGGCAGCCCCAGCATTTT
. | TRBD1 | TRBJ2-7 | TRBV2 | CASVAGGPYEQYF | TGTGCCAGCGTGGCAGGGGGACCCTACGAGCAGTACTTC
. | . | TRBJ1-3 | TRBV27 | CASSFSRGGNTIYF | TGTGCCAGCAGTTTTTCCCGGGGGGGAAACACCATATATTTT
. | . | TRBJ2-7 | TRBV30 | CAWSTQANHYEQYF | TGTGCCTGGAGTACCCAGGCCAACCACTACGAGCAGTACTTC
. | . | TRBJ1-1 | TRBV19 | CASSAMGGPREGTEAFF | TGTGCCAGTAGTGCAATGGGGGGCCCCCGGGAGGGCACTGAAGCTTTCTTT
. | . | TRBJ1-5 | TRBV19 | CASSIVGNYQPQHF | TGTGCCAGTAGTATAGTGGGCAATTATCAGCCCCAGCATTTT